This T cell receptor (beta chain) is drawn from a study of T-cell memory formation after mild COVID-19. This clonotype has just a few counts. Deletions cut 8 bases from V and 4 bases from J, with 10 bases between. The CDR3 loop spans 12 amino acids. One entry per CDR3 protein results from TCRdb running MiXCR on the 5' RACE reads. The sample has roughly 50,000 distinct CDR3 sequences, over 7.5% seen once. The sample taken for sequencing was PBMCs or a T cell subset sorted from them (not recorded which). The origin of this receptor is a man between 18 and 29 years old who had mild COVID-19 (a few samples of this study predate the infection). Cell type and time point are not known. The V call is TRBV12-3 or TRBV12-4, the J call TRBJ2-3; TRBD2 is a possible D gene (6 bases). CDR3: CASAGIADTQYF. In DNA form, the CDR3 reads TGTGCCAGCGCGGGGATCGCAGATACGCAGTATTTT.